The 17 T cell receptor beta chains below were found in one sample sequenced in a study of blood T cell repertoires in COVID-19. Sequencing was performed with immunoSEQ multiplex PCR; in TCRdb, only in-frame clones are kept and a portion is missing. The repertoire holds roughly 140,000 clones, with around four fifths as singletons. Sequenced: PBMCs or T cells enriched from blood (not recorded which). The receptors stem from a woman aged 40 to 50 who had recovered from COVID-19.

The gene calls are TRBV27 and TRBJ2-7; D is perhaps TRBD1 (6 bases). CDR1 is MNHEY, CDR2 SMNVEV, per germline (reference sequence). Trimming left V 5 bases short and J 3 bases short, with 17 bases between. The CDR3 runs 15 residues. The CDR3 DNA is TGTGCCAGCAGTCCCCAGGGGTCACCTAACTACGAGCAGTACTTC. Protein sequence: CASSPQGSPNYEQYF.

This sequence joins TRBV5-4 and TRBJ1-6, with TRBD1 identical over 7 bases. V dropped 4 bases and J dropped 15; count of bases not matched to a gene: 22. This CDR3 region has 17 residues. CDR1 is SGHNT, CDR2 YYREEE, per germline (reference sequence). The CDR3 spells CASSIPQGSPLGGDLHF. The CDR3 DNA follows: TGTGCCAGCAGCATCCCACAGGGGTCGCCCTTAGGTGGTGACCTCCACTTT.

V and J are TRBV3-1 (or the pseudogene TRBV3-2) and TRBJ2-2; D remains unclear. CDR3 length: 14 amino acids. Germline assignment: CDR1 LGHDT and CDR2 YNNKEL (reference sequence). The V end was cut by 3 bases, the J end by 5 bases, with 10 bases between. CDR3 region: CASSHDWITGELFF. CDR3 sequence (DNA): TGTGCCAGCAGCCACGACTGGATTACCGGGGAGCTGTTTTTT.

V is TRBV5-1 and J is TRBJ1-2; 11 bases agree with TRBD1. The CDR3 totals 15 residues. V dropped 4 bases and J dropped 4; count of bases not matched to a gene: 6. Germline assignment: CDR1 SGHRS and CDR2 YFSETQ. CDR3 residues: CASSKDRGQGYGYTF. CDR3 bases: TGCGCCAGCAGCAAGGACAGGGGGCAAGGCTATGGCTACACCTTC. Together with reference TRBV5-1 and TRBJ1-2, the CDR3 gives the full variable domain: KAGVTQTPRYLIKTRGQQVTLSCSPISGHRSVSWYQQTPGQGLQFLFEYFSETQRNKGNFPGRFSGRQFSNSRSEMNVSTLELGDSALYLCASSKDRGQGYGYTFGSGTRLTVV.

The chain links TRBV6-5 to TRBJ1-1, with D hard to call. The CDR3 sequence is 11 residues long. Per germline, CDR1 MNHEY and CDR2 SVGAGI. The V end lost 7 bases, the J end lost 8 bases, and 11 bases lay between the germline ends. This chain's CDR3 is CASTLNSEAFF. In DNA form, the CDR3 reads TGTGCCAGCACTCTAAACTCCGAAGCTTTCTTT.

The chain has TRBV4-1 and TRBJ1-5, with 12 bases matching TRBD1. After removal of 3 bases from V and 6 bases from J, the junction contained 3 bases not matched to a gene. The CDR3 runs to 15 residues. Germline V lookup: CDR1 MGHRA, CDR2 YSYEKL. The CDR3 region has the DNA TGCGCCAGCAGCCAGGGACAGGGGGCTGGTCAGCCCCAGCATTTT. Translated, it gives CASSQGQGAGQPQHF.

This clone has just a few counts. The V gene is TRBV7-8, the J gene TRBJ1-5; D remains unclear. CDR3 length: 14 residues. Trimming removed 0 bases at V and 1 base at J, with 4 bases between. Germline V CDR1 and CDR2: SGHVS, FQNEAQ. In nucleotides, the CDR3 is TGTGCCAGCAGCTTAGCACAGAGCAATCAGCCCCAGCATTTT. It codes for CASSLAQSNQPQHF.

The chain has TRBV4-1 and TRBJ1-5; D ambiguous. This CDR3 has 18 amino acids. The V gene lost 0 bases and the J gene lost 4 bases, with 19 bases spanning the gap. Germline CDR1 MGHRA, CDR2 YSYEKL. The CDR3 bases are TGCGCCAGCAGCCAAGAATTTACGGGATCTCCTAAAAATCAGCCCCAGCATTTT. Residues: CASSQEFTGSPKNQPQHF.

The genes are TRBV9 and TRBJ2-2; 9 nucleotides line up with TRBD2. The length of the CDR3 is 15 residues. V lost 0 bases to trimming and J lost 11 bases; unmatched junction nucleotides: 8. CDR1 and CDR2 (germline): SGDLS, YYNGEE. For the CDR3, the DNA is TGTGCCAGCAGCGTAGGTCCTAGCGGGGTGGAAGAGCTGTTTTTT. Its translation is CASSVGPSGVEELFF.

This rearrangement joins TRBV5-1 to TRBJ2-1; a possible D gene is TRBD1 (5 bases). V dropped 4 bases and J dropped 8 bases, with 19 bases sitting between them. The CDR3 loop spans 15 amino acids. Germline V gene data show CDR1 as SGHRS and CDR2 as YFSETQ. As DNA, the CDR3 is TGCGCCAGCAGCAACCCCTACAAGGGGATCGATGAGCAGTTCTTC. Translation gives CASSNPYKGIDEQFF.

This clone was counted a few times. V gene TRBV7-9 combines with J gene TRBJ1-1, with 7 bases that match TRBD1. The CDR3 consists of 13 residues. The germline V gene has CDR1 SEHNR and CDR2 FQNEAQ (reference sequence). Trimming removed 6 bases from V and 3 bases from J; junction bases left unmatched: 4. The chain's CDR3 is CASSRTGDTEAFF. CDR3 DNA: TGTGCCAGCAGTAGAACAGGGGACACTGAAGCTTTCTTT.

The CDR3 coding sequence is TGTGCCAGCTCACCGGACAGAGGGGCTGAAGCTTTCTTT. Its protein product is CASSPDRGAEAFF. The V and J genes are TRBV18 and TRBJ1-1; D perhaps matches TRBD1 (6 bases). Germline V gene lookup returns CDR1 KGHSH and CDR2 LQKENI. Trimming removed 3 bases from V and 6 bases from J, with 11 bases in between. The CDR3 is 13 residues long.

The V call is TRBV6-1, the J call TRBJ1-3, with D hard to call. Germline CDR1 MNHNS, CDR2 SASEGT. This CDR3 is built from 17 residues. With 1 base removed from V and 0 bases from J, the gap between germline ends came to 13 bases. The DNA for the CDR3 is TGTGCCAGCAGTGAAGTAACTCTGGGAGGCTCTGGAAACACCATATATTTT. Protein sequence: CASSEVTLGGSGNTIYF.

This chain joins TRBV6-2 or TRBV6-3 and TRBJ2-7; 10 nucleotides line up with TRBD1. J gave up 2 bases and V 0 bases, and 4 bases lay outside the gene matches. The length of the CDR3 is 16 residues. CDR1 is MNHEY, CDR2 SVGEGT, per germline. The CDR3, as DNA: TGTGCCAGCAGTTACTCGAAGGGACAGGGGCCCTACGAGCAGTACTTC. Amino acid sequence: CASSYSKGQGPYEQYF.

The rearrangement links TRBV7-9 to TRBJ2-7; D perhaps matches TRBD1 (6 bases). The CDR3 consists of 13 residues. Germline V gene lookup returns CDR1 SEHNR and CDR2 FQNEAQ (reference sequence). V was trimmed by 5 bases and J by 3 bases, leaving 11 bases between them. The CDR3 nucleotides are TGTGCCAGCAGCCCCCGGGACAACTACGAGCAGTACTTC. This gives the protein CASSPRDNYEQYF.

The chain combines TRBV7-7 with TRBJ2-1, with D maybe TRBD2 (6 bases). CDR1 SSHAT and CDR2 FNYEAQ come from the germline V gene (reference sequence). The germline V and J ends were trimmed by 5 bases and 7 bases, with 12 bases remaining between them. This CDR3 has 13 residues. The CDR3 sequence: CASSRDSENEQFF. The CDR3 DNA follows: TGTGCCAGCAGCCGGGACTCCGAGAATGAGCAGTTCTTC.

The chain joins TRBV30 to TRBJ2-1, with a possible D match to TRBD1 (6 bases). Germline CDR1 reads GTSNPN; CDR2 reads SVGIG (reference sequence). Trimming removed 2 bases at V and 4 bases at J, with 9 bases between. This CDR3 is 13 amino acids long. The CDR3 bases are TGTGCCTGGAGTAAGGACAGATACAATGAGCAGTTCTTC. It yields the protein CAWSKDRYNEQFF. Full variable domain (missing parts from reference TRBV30 and TRBJ2-1): SQTIHQWPATLVQPVGSPLSLECTVEGTSNPNLYWYRQAAGRGLQLLFYSVGIGQISSEVPQNLSASRPQDRQFILSSKKLLLSDSGFYLCAWSKDRYNEQFFGPGTRLTVL.